Shown below are 32 T cell receptor beta chains from a single sample sequenced in a study of identical twins. One entry per CDR3 protein results from TCRdb running MiXCR on the 5' RACE reads. The sample has a few hundred thousand distinct CDR3 sequences, under 20% seen once. Specimen: naive T cells sorted from blood. The receptors were sampled from a man aged 45-65 years in good health.

This clonotype has a handful of counts. The V gene is TRBV24-1, the J gene TRBJ2-1; D call uncertain. Germline loops: CDR1 KGHDR, CDR2 SFDVKD. The CDR3 has 16 amino acids. V was shortened by 1 base and J by 1 base, with 10 bases between the two germline ends. In DNA, the CDR3 is TGTGCCACCAGTGATTTTGGCACAGCTTCCTACAATGAGCAGTTCTTC. It translates to CATSDFGTASYNEQFF.

The V gene is TRBV9, the J gene TRBJ2-3; 7 bases are a match to TRBD2. The CDR3 is 16 amino acids. Germline trimming cut 5 bases from V and 4 bases from J; bases unmatched to any gene: 13. CDR1 and CDR2 from the germline V gene are SGDLS and YYNGEE. CDR3 amino acids: CASSDIRVGGADTQYF. As DNA, the CDR3 is TGTGCCAGCAGTGATATCCGGGTGGGAGGGGCAGATACGCAGTATTTT.

There are a few counts of this clonotype. The chain is built from TRBV14 and TRBJ2-1; D perhaps matches TRBD2 (5 bases). V shed 5 bases and J shed 12 bases, with 14 bases lying between them. Germline CDR1 SGHDN, CDR2 FVKESK. CDR3 length: 12 amino acids. CDR3 sequence (DNA): TGTGCCAGCAGCGCTAATCGTCTAGCGCAGTTCTTC. Translated, it gives CASSANRLAQFF.

This clonotype was detected ten times or more. The chain employs TRBV12-3 or TRBV12-4 and TRBJ2-7; the D call may be TRBD1 or TRBD2 (7 bases each). CDR3 length: 13 residues. Trimming shortened V by 3 bases and J by 10 bases, and 16 bases separated the two germline ends. The CDR3 coding sequence is TGTGCCAGCAGTTTTAATGGGAGGGGGCACCAGTACTTC. This encodes CASSFNGRGHQYF.

The chain joins TRBV29-1 to TRBJ1-4; 7 positions match TRBD1. CDR3 length equals 13 residues. After removal of 4 bases from V and 5 bases from J, the junction contained 4 bases not matched to a gene. CDR1 is SQVTM, CDR2 ANQGSEA, per germline. CDR3 protein: CSVGQQGNEKLFF. The CDR3 nucleotides read TGCAGCGTTGGCCAACAGGGGAATGAAAAACTGTTTTTT.

This clonotype turned up a few times. The chain couples TRBV7-2 to TRBJ2-3; 13 bases line up with TRBD2. CDR3 size: 15 residues. The V and J ends lost 4 bases and 4 bases, in that order; junction bases with no gene match: 2. Per germline, CDR1 SGHTA and CDR2 FQGNSA. CDR3 sequence (DNA): TGTGCCAGCAGCTGGACTAGCGGGGGACCAGATACGCAGTATTTT. This codes for CASSWTSGGPDTQYF.

The chain recombines TRBV6-5 with TRBJ2-5, with D perhaps TRBD2 (7 bases). The CDR3 extends over 15 amino acids. The V gene's germline CDR1 is MNHEY and CDR2 SVGAGI. Between the trimmed V and J ends, which lost 0 bases and 5 bases, there was a span of 13 bases. CDR3 in DNA: TGTGCCAGCAGTTACTCGTTGCGGGGGCTGGAGACCCAGTACTTC. As protein: CASSYSLRGLETQYF.

This clonotype was observed many times. V usage is TRBV12-3 or TRBV12-4 and J usage is TRBJ1-2, with 7 nucleotides matching TRBD1. The CDR3 sequence is 17 residues long. Germline trimming cut 2 bases from V and 4 bases from J; bases unmatched to any gene: 13. This CDR3 reads CASSLRGPEQKTYGYTF. The CDR3 region has the DNA TGTGCCAGCAGTTTAAGGGGGCCAGAACAAAAAACCTATGGCTACACCTTC.

This clonotype was seen ten or more times. The chain joins TRBV12-3 or TRBV12-4 to TRBJ1-3; D not resolved. CDR3 length: 14 amino acids. V was trimmed by 7 bases and J by 2 bases, leaving 12 bases between them. CDR3 protein: CASTWGNPGNTIYF. CDR3 coding DNA: TGTGCCAGCACTTGGGGAAATCCTGGAAACACCATATATTTT.

This clonotype was seen a few times. The gene calls are TRBV10-3 and TRBJ1-6; TRBD1 might be the D (5 bases). Germline lookup yields CDR1 ENHRY and CDR2 SYGVKD. V gave up 3 bases and J gave up 9 bases, with 12 bases separating them. The CDR3 contains 14 residues. CDR3 sequence: CAISDRGRGSPLHF. The CDR3 DNA reads TGTGCCATCAGTGATCGGGGCCGAGGTTCACCCCTCCACTTT.

The chain joins TRBV15 to TRBJ2-7, with D tentatively TRBD1 (6 bases). Germline V gene lookup returns CDR1 LNHNV and CDR2 YYDKDF (reference sequence). Deletions cut 1 base from V and 6 bases from J, with 10 bases between. The CDR3 is made up of 13 amino acids. The CDR3 bases are TGTGCCACCAGCAGAGGACAGGTCTCCGAGCAGTACTTC. This encodes CATSRGQVSEQYF.

This clonotype was seen at least ten times. This sequence joins TRBV6-1 and TRBJ2-6; D not resolved. This CDR3 contains 15 residues. CDR1 is MNHNS, CDR2 SASEGT, per germline. The V gene lost 10 bases and the J gene lost 0 bases, with 13 bases spanning the gap. CDR3 loop: CATSWRISGANVLTF. DNA of the CDR3: TGTGCCACCTCTTGGCGTATCTCTGGGGCCAACGTCCTGACTTTC.

A few counts support this clonotype. V and J are TRBV4-3 and TRBJ2-7; D uncertain. Germline V lookup: CDR1 LGHNA, CDR2 YSLEER. CDR3 length: 13 residues. The V and J ends lost 1 base and 1 base respectively, with 5 bases between them. The CDR3 DNA follows: TGCGCCAGCAGCCAAGTGGGTTCCTACGAGCAGTACTTC. Residues: CASSQVGSYEQYF.

This clonotype turned up a few times. DNA of the CDR3: TGTGCCAGCAGCCCCCGGGGATACGTCTACGAGCAGTACTTC. It codes for CASSPRGYVYEQYF. The chain employs TRBV13 and TRBJ2-7, with a weak D call TRBD2 (5 bases). Germline V gene sequence: CDR1 PRHDT, CDR2 FYEKMQ (reference sequence). The CDR3 is 14 residues long. Between the trimmed V and J ends, which lost 5 bases and 3 bases, there was a span of 14 bases.

V usage is TRBV6-1 and J usage is TRBJ2-3; D could derive from TRBD1 or TRBD2 (5 bases each). The ends were cut back, 7 bases at V and 1 base at J, with 18 bases in the middle. CDR3 length equals 16 residues. Looked up from germline, CDR1 is MNHNS and CDR2 is SASEGT. Written as DNA, the CDR3 is TGTGCCAGCACCACAAGGTGGGGCGGGCGCACAGATACGCAGTATTTT. Translation: CASTTRWGGRTDTQYF.

This clonotype was observed a handful of times. The chain recombines TRBV10-3 with TRBJ2-1, with D possibly being TRBD2 (5 bases). CDR1 ENHRY and CDR2 SYGVKD come from the germline V gene. The CDR3 consists of 13 residues. Trimming stripped 8 bases from V and 5 bases from J, with 13 bases between. The CDR3 protein is CAISRTGNNEQFF. The CDR3 bases are TGTGCCATCTCCAGGACGGGGAACAATGAGCAGTTCTTC.

The V gene is TRBV3-1, the J gene TRBJ2-2; 13 bases match TRBD2. Germline V gene data show CDR1 as LGHDT and CDR2 as YNNKEL (reference sequence). This CDR3 has 17 amino acids. The junction had 3 bases not matched to a gene; V was cut back by 4 bases and J by 1 base. The CDR3, as DNA: TGTGCCAGCAGCCGACTAGCGGGGGGACAGAACACCGGGGAGCTGTTTTTT. It translates to CASSRLAGGQNTGELFF.

This clonotype occurred many times. The CDR3 nucleotides read TGCGCCAGCAGCCCAAGGACTAGCGGGAACACCGGGGAGCTGTTTTTT. It specifies CASSPRTSGNTGELFF. The chain joins TRBV5-1 to TRBJ2-2, with 10 bases aligning to TRBD2. Germline CDR1 reads SGHRS; CDR2 reads YFSETQ. The CDR3 consists of 16 residues. With 4 bases clipped from V and 1 base from J, the junction kept 4 bases outside the gene matches.

J is TRBJ2-7 and V is TRBV7-8, with D perhaps TRBD1 (6 bases). V lost 6 bases and J 3 bases, leaving 18 bases between the germline ends. The V gene's germline CDR1 is SGHVS and CDR2 FQNEAQ. The CDR3 consists of 15 residues. The CDR3 DNA reads as TGTGCCAGCAGTTTTGATTCAGGGGTGATCTACGAGCAGTACTTC. Translation: CASSFDSGVIYEQYF. The full variable domain, with the rest looked up from reference TRBV7-8 and TRBJ2-7, is GAGVSQSPRYKVAKRGQDVALRCDPISGHVSLFWYQQALGQGPEFLTYFQNEAQLDKSGLPSDRFFAERPEGSVSTLKIQRTQQEDSAVYLCASSFDSGVIYEQYFGPGTRLTVT.

This sequence joins TRBV6-1 and TRBJ1-6; possible D gene TRBD1, 6 bases. The CDR3 is 14 amino acids. The germline V gene encodes CDR1 MNHNS and CDR2 SASEGT. Trimming stripped 6 bases from V and 10 bases from J, with 16 bases between. DNA for the CDR3: TGTGCCAGCAGGAAAAACAGGGTGAGCTCACCCCTCCACTTT. Its translation: CASRKNRVSSPLHF.

V usage is TRBV7-6 and J usage is TRBJ2-2; D gene uncertain. Germline values: CDR1 SGHVS, CDR2 FNYEAQ. The germline V and J ends were trimmed by 2 bases and 3 bases, with 10 bases remaining between them. The CDR3 loop spans 15 amino acids. The CDR3 region is CASSLTSKDTGELFF. The DNA for the CDR3 is TGTGCCAGCAGCTTAACCTCCAAGGACACCGGGGAGCTGTTTTTT.

The sample holds many counts of this clonotype. The V call is TRBV4-1, the J call TRBJ2-7, with 7 bases that match TRBD1. From germline, CDR1 is MGHRA and CDR2 YSYEKL. The J segment lost 2 bases and the V segment lost 3 bases, leaving 7 bases of the junction unmatched. The CDR3 loop spans 15 amino acids. The chain's CDR3 is CASSQTFGTAYEQYF. The CDR3 coding sequence is TGCGCCAGCAGCCAGACTTTTGGGACAGCCTACGAGCAGTACTTC.

V usage is TRBV27 and J usage is TRBJ1-2, with TRBD1 matching 7 bases. Trimming took 6 bases from V and 4 from J; bases not matched to a gene: 5. Germline values: CDR1 MNHEY, CDR2 SMNVEV (reference sequence). CDR3 length: 13 residues. The CDR3 coding sequence is TGTGCCAGCAGAGACAGGGTTGGCTATGGCTACACCTTC. Translation gives CASRDRVGYGYTF.

The chain carries TRBV29-1 and TRBJ2-5; D remains ambiguous. Germline V gives CDR1 SQVTM, CDR2 ANQGSEA. V was cut by 4 bases and J by 1 base, with 10 bases left in between. CDR3 length equals 13 residues. The CDR3 protein is CSVARTAQETQYF. The CDR3 coding sequence is TGCAGCGTTGCCCGGACGGCCCAAGAGACCCAGTACTTC.

This clonotype appeared a few times. The chain couples TRBV7-2 to TRBJ2-2; D is ambiguous. The CDR3 is made up of 13 amino acids. The V end lost 7 bases, the J end lost 2 bases, and 8 bases lay between the germline ends. Germline V gene data show CDR1 as SGHTA and CDR2 as FQGNSA. CDR3 sequence: CASIIPNTGELFF. The CDR3 coding sequence is TGTGCCAGCATCATTCCTAACACCGGGGAGCTGTTTTTT.

This clonotype was observed many times. The V and J genes are TRBV12-3 or TRBV12-4 and TRBJ2-2; no clear D. CDR3 size: 13 residues. The ends were cut back, 3 bases at V and 0 bases at J, with 2 bases in the middle. The DNA of the CDR3 is TGTGCCAGCAGTTTTTCGAACACCGGGGAGCTGTTTTTT. Translating gives CASSFSNTGELFF.

This clonotype was seen a few times. The V and J genes are TRBV15 and TRBJ2-2; 8 bases are shared with TRBD1. This CDR3 comprises 14 residues. Germline V gene sequence: CDR1 LNHNV, CDR2 YYDKDF (reference sequence). The V gene end was trimmed by 5 bases and the J gene end by 7 bases; junction bases not matched to a gene: 6. The CDR3 region is CATSPYRGIGELFF. The CDR3 DNA is TGTGCCACCAGCCCCTACAGGGGGATCGGGGAGCTGTTTTTT.

The chain recombines TRBV12-3 or TRBV12-4 with TRBJ2-5; D tentatively fits TRBD1 or TRBD2 (6 bases each). This CDR3 is built from 15 residues. Trimming shortened V by 2 bases and J by 4 bases, and 14 bases separated the two germline ends. This CDR3 is CASSLRMGGGETQYF. For the CDR3, the DNA is TGTGCCAGCAGTTTAAGGATGGGGGGCGGAGAGACCCAGTACTTC.

The J gene is TRBJ1-4, the V gene TRBV20-1; D gene ambiguous. The CDR3 contains 16 residues. Looked up from germline, CDR1 is DFQATT and CDR2 is SNEGSKA (reference sequence). V was pared by 0 bases and J by 8 bases, with 19 bases between. CDR3: CSARDGRAKGAEKLFF. DNA of the CDR3: TGCAGTGCTAGAGACGGGCGGGCTAAGGGAGCCGAAAAACTGTTTTTT.

The V gene is TRBV24-1, the J gene TRBJ2-1, with D possibly being TRBD2 (6 bases). The CDR3 has 16 residues. Germline loops: CDR1 KGHDR, CDR2 SFDVKD. V lost 9 bases, J lost 2 bases, and 19 bases lay in between. The CDR3 region is CATELSRGGTYNEQFF. The CDR3 DNA reads as TGTGCCACCGAGTTGTCAAGGGGCGGGACCTACAATGAGCAGTTCTTC.

This sequence joins TRBV15 and TRBJ2-1; TRBD2 matches 12 bases. Germline V gene sequence: CDR1 LNHNV, CDR2 YYDKDF (reference sequence). This CDR3 is 13 amino acids long. V lost 11 bases and J lost 4; bases outside the gene matches: 3. CDR3 in DNA: TGTGCCGCCGGACTAGCGGGATACAATGAGCAGTTCTTC. Protein sequence: CAAGLAGYNEQFF.

This clonotype showed up many times. V and J are TRBV7-9 and TRBJ2-2, with no clear D. Trimming shortened V by 5 bases and J by 6 bases, and 1 base separated the two germline ends. Germline CDR1 and CDR2: SEHNR and FQNEAQ (reference sequence). There are 10 residues in the CDR3. CDR3 nucleotide sequence: TGTGCCAGCAGCGCCGGGGAGCTGTTTTTT. This encodes CASSAGELFF.